Each of the 27 T cell receptor beta chains below was sequenced from the same sample in a study of T cells in Graves' hyperthyroidism and ophthalmopathy. Amplification targeted TCR beta CDR3 regions from RNA transcripts. The HTBI primer set was used in a first-round RT-PCR of the TCR CDR3. TCRdb called the multiplex PCR reads again in MiXCR, with one record for every CDR3 protein. The repertoire holds hundreds of thousands of distinct CDR3 sequences, just over 45% seen once, with 8.2% in the top ten. Sequencing was done on a sample of peripheral blood or thyroid tissue (not recorded which). These receptors all stem from a woman younger than 35 with Graves' hyperthyroidism.

The table lists this clonotype with a few counts. The genes are TRBV2 and TRBJ1-4, with 7 bases aligning to TRBD1. V dropped 0 bases and J dropped 4; count of bases not matched to a gene: 2. The germline V gene encodes CDR1 SNHLY and CDR2 FYNNEI. This CDR3 region has 15 residues. The DNA of the CDR3 is TGTGCCAGCAGTGAAGCGTCAGGGGGTAATGAAAAACTGTTTTTT. Its protein product is CASSEASGGNEKLFF.

The rearrangement links TRBV7-3 to TRBJ2-7; TRBD2 aligns across 7 bases. This CDR3 region has 14 residues. CDR1 and CDR2 from the germline V gene are SGHTA and FQGTGA. The ends lost 8 bases at V and 5 bases at J; junction bases unmatched: 12. CDR3: CASSPAGASDEQYF. The CDR3 DNA sequence: TGTGCCAGCTCACCTGCGGGAGCATCCGACGAGCAGTACTTC.

This clonotype showed up many times. The chain couples TRBV7-2 to TRBJ2-7; no firm D call. Germline V gene sequence: CDR1 SGHTA, CDR2 FQGNSA. V gave up 4 bases and J gave up 2 bases, with 12 bases separating them. This CDR3 is built from 14 residues. The CDR3 nucleotides are TGTGCCAGCAGCTCCGGCGGCACAACCTACGAGCAGTACTTC. It translates to CASSSGGTTYEQYF.

This clonotype has ten or more counts. The J gene is TRBJ2-7, the V gene TRBV7-8; TRBD2 matches 12 bases. Germline CDR1 reads SGHVS; CDR2 reads FQNEAQ. V lost 4 bases and J lost 5; bases outside the gene matches: 3. CDR3 length equals 14 residues. The CDR3 reads CASSSTSGSDEQYF. The CDR3 DNA sequence: TGTGCCAGCAGCTCGACTAGCGGGAGTGACGAGCAGTACTTC.

The rearrangement uses TRBV25-1 and TRBJ1-1; 8 bases are shared with TRBD1. J was trimmed by 0 bases and V by 9 bases; bases with no gene match: 6. CDR1 is MGHDK, CDR2 SYGVNS, per germline. The CDR3 loop spans 14 amino acids. The CDR3 region is CASEDRVMNTEAFF. CDR3 coding DNA: TGTGCCAGTGAGGACAGGGTGATGAACACTGAAGCTTTCTTT.

The rearrangement uses TRBV29-1 and TRBJ2-2; D could derive from TRBD1 or TRBD2 (6 bases each). The ends were cut back, 6 bases at V and 5 bases at J, with 16 bases in the middle. This CDR3 region has 14 residues. Germline values: CDR1 SQVTM, CDR2 ANQGSEA. The CDR3 sequence is CSVRPRGQTGELFF. The CDR3 DNA reads TGCAGCGTGAGACCCCGGGGGCAAACCGGGGAGCTGTTTTTT.

This clonotype was counted between two and nine times. CDR3 in DNA: TGTGCCAGCCGCAGCCAGGGACCAGACTATGGCTACACCTTC. This codes for CASRSQGPDYGYTF. The chain joins TRBV12-3 or TRBV12-4 to TRBJ1-2, with D possibly TRBD1 on 5 matching bases. With 8 bases removed from V and 3 bases from J, the gap between germline ends came to 16 bases. The CDR3 has 14 residues.

This clonotype showed up just a few times. This chain links TRBV24-1 with TRBJ1-2, with D unresolved. Germline assignment: CDR1 KGHDR and CDR2 SFDVKD. Trimming cost V 12 bases and J 2 bases, with 6 bases left between them. This CDR3 contains 10 residues. This CDR3 is CAPHNYGYTF. DNA for the CDR3: TGTGCCCCCCACAACTATGGCTACACCTTC.

The chain links TRBV6-6 to TRBJ1-5; a possible D gene is TRBD1 (5 bases). The germline V and J ends were trimmed by 6 bases and 0 bases, with 9 bases remaining between them. The CDR3 totals 14 residues. Germline lookup yields CDR1 MNHNY and CDR2 SVGAGI (reference sequence). The chain's CDR3 is CASRGHHSNQPQHF. For the CDR3, the DNA is TGTGCCAGCAGAGGACATCATAGCAATCAGCCCCAGCATTTT.

Points on this clonotype: Here the CDR3 omits its conserved ending phenylalanine or tryptophan, so a read error is the likely source. No DNA is shown, since the ends of the CDR3 on it are uncertain; the CDR3 is the one TCRdb lists. The genes are TRBV7-3 and TRBJ1-3. The germline V gene encodes CDR1 SGHTA and CDR2 FQGTGA. The CDR3 sequence runs 9 residues, both termini included. The CDR3 here is CASSSLANT.

The gene calls are TRBV7-8 and TRBJ2-7; 8 bases line up with TRBD1. With V trimmed by 5 bases and J by 3 bases, 6 bases remained unmatched. Germline loops: CDR1 SGHVS, CDR2 FQNEAQ. The CDR3 sequence is 14 residues long. CDR3 DNA: TGTGCCAGCAGCCTCCGGGACAGGCTCTACGAGCAGTACTTC. It encodes CASSLRDRLYEQYF.

On this clonotype: The germline gene is not matched at one end of the junction; a read error may be the cause. The chain has TRBV10-3 and TRBJ2-5; 7 nucleotides line up with TRBD2. The CDR3 length is 19 residues. CDR1 and CDR2 (germline): ENHRY, SYGVKD. In nucleotides, the CDR3 is TGTGCCAGCAGTTACTACCCCCCGGGAGGACTATCCGTACCAGAGGCCCAGTACTTC. Its protein product is CASSYYPPGGLSVPEAQYF.

This clonotype was counted many times. The rearrangement links TRBV9 to TRBJ1-1; no clear D. The CDR3 is 13 amino acids. Germline-derived CDR1 and CDR2 are SGDLS and YYNGEE. The germline V and J ends were trimmed by 4 bases and 1 base, with 8 bases remaining between them. This CDR3 is CASSTPPNTEAFF. CDR3 in DNA: TGTGCCAGCAGCACCCCCCCGAACACTGAAGCTTTCTTT.

The chain is built from TRBV29-1 and TRBJ2-7; D may be TRBD1 or TRBD2 (5 bases each). Germline values: CDR1 SQVTM, CDR2 ANQGSEA. The CDR3 totals 12 residues. CDR3 region: CSAGQGAYEQYF. As DNA, the CDR3 is TGCAGTGCGGGTCAGGGTGCCTACGAGCAGTACTTC.

This clonotype appeared many times. The rearrangement joins TRBV12-3 or TRBV12-4 to TRBJ2-2; 7 bases fit TRBD1. Trimming cost V 6 bases and J 3 bases; bases outside gene matches: 4. The CDR3 is 14 residues long. CDR3 amino acids: CASSPDRHTGELFF. The DNA of the CDR3 is TGTGCCAGCAGCCCGGACAGGCACACCGGGGAGCTGTTTTTT.

This clonotype was counted a few times. This chain joins TRBV7-8 and TRBJ2-7; D gene ambiguous. Germline V gives CDR1 SGHVS, CDR2 FQNEAQ. This CDR3 region has 11 residues. The V gene lost 7 bases and the J gene lost 6 bases, with 10 bases spanning the gap. DNA for the CDR3: TGTGCCAGCAAAGGGCCCTCCGAGCAGTACTTC. It encodes CASKGPSEQYF.

The V gene is TRBV29-1, the J gene TRBJ1-5; a possible D gene is TRBD1 (6 bases). With 6 bases removed from V and 4 bases from J, the gap between germline ends came to 19 bases. This CDR3 spans 15 amino acids. Germline V lookup: CDR1 SQVTM, CDR2 ANQGSEA. The chain's CDR3 is CSVGTRDIGNQPQHF. The CDR3 bases are TGCAGCGTGGGGACAAGGGACATCGGGAATCAGCCCCAGCATTTT.

The rearrangement joins TRBV29-1 to TRBJ1-2; 7 bases are a match to TRBD1. Germline V gene data show CDR1 as SQVTM and CDR2 as ANQGSEA. The CDR3 has 12 residues. V shed 8 bases, J shed 4 bases, and the junction held 7 bases outside the gene matches. The CDR3 here is CSSWTGPYGYTF. The CDR3 region has the DNA TGCAGCTCCTGGACAGGCCCCTATGGCTACACCTTC.

The V and J genes are TRBV19 and TRBJ1-4; a possible D gene is TRBD1 (5 bases). The CDR3 is 14 amino acids. The V end lost 6 bases, the J end lost 10 bases, and 18 bases lay between the germline ends. Germline CDR1 is LNHDA and CDR2 is SQIVND (reference sequence). The CDR3 nucleotides are TGTGCCAGTAGCTCCATGAATCCCGGGACAAAACTGTTTTTT. Translation gives CASSSMNPGTKLFF.

Notes on this clonotype: Relative to the germline gene, one junction end is altered; a read error may explain this. This rearrangement joins TRBV29-1 to TRBJ1-1; TRBD1 might be the D (6 bases). CDR3 length equals 9 residues. The germline V gene has CDR1 SQVTM and CDR2 ANQGSEA. The CDR3 nucleotides are TGCAGCGTTGAAGGCGGGACACTCTTT. Amino acids: CSVEGGTLF.

This clonotype was detected only a few times. The gene calls are TRBV20-1 and TRBJ2-7; 14 bases align to TRBD2. The CDR3 spans 14 residues. Germline loops: CDR1 DFQATT, CDR2 SNEGSKA (reference sequence). Losses at the gene ends were 3 bases for V and 4 bases for J; bases not matched to a gene: 2. The CDR3 here is CSARGTSGSYEQYF. CDR3 nucleotides: TGCAGTGCTAGGGGGACTAGCGGGAGTTACGAGCAGTACTTC.

The chain combines TRBV7-2 with TRBJ2-5; no firm D call. In germline, CDR1 is SGHTA, CDR2 FQGNSA. Trimming cost V 4 bases and J 1 base, with 10 bases left between them. This CDR3 has 14 amino acids. Written as DNA, the CDR3 is TGTGCCAGCAGCTCCCAGTGGCTCCAAGAGACCCAGTACTTC. It codes for CASSSQWLQETQYF.

This clonotype was counted only a few times. The rearrangement links TRBV19 to TRBJ1-1; 7 positions match TRBD1. V was clipped by 7 bases and J by 1 base; unmatched bases: 6. The CDR3 consists of 14 residues. From germline, CDR1 is LNHDA and CDR2 SQIVND (reference sequence). CDR3 coding DNA: TGTGCCAGTACAACGGGACAGAGGAACACTGAAGCTTTCTTT. Protein: CASTTGQRNTEAFF.

The V gene is TRBV9, the J gene TRBJ2-6, with unresolved D. CDR1 is SGDLS, CDR2 YYNGEE, per germline. The CDR3 consists of 16 residues. Trimming shortened V by 2 bases and J by 2 bases, and 11 bases separated the two germline ends. In nucleotides, the CDR3 is TGTGCCAGCAGCGTGAGACCTACACCTGGGGCCAACGTCCTGACTTTC. Amino acids: CASSVRPTPGANVLTF.

J is TRBJ2-7 and V is TRBV7-9; no firm D call. V was pared by 2 bases and J by 5 bases, with 16 bases between. The CDR3 covers 15 residues. Germline-derived CDR1 and CDR2 are SEHNR and FQNEAQ (reference sequence). In nucleotides, the CDR3 is TGTGCCAGCAGCTTATTGGGCCCCTTTTCGGACGAGCAGTACTTC. Translating gives CASSLLGPFSDEQYF.

This clonotype appeared a few times. CDR3 in DNA: TGTGCCAGCAGTTTACCAGGGGGCCGCAATCAGCCCCAGCATTTT. It yields the protein CASSLPGGRNQPQHF. The chain uses TRBV6-6 and TRBJ1-5; 8 nucleotides agree with TRBD1. CDR1 is MNHNY, CDR2 SVGAGI, per germline (reference sequence). The CDR3 extends over 15 amino acids. V dropped 4 bases and J dropped 2; count of bases not matched to a gene: 4.

In its sample, this clonotype was seen a few times. The gene calls are TRBV7-2 and TRBJ2-2, with unresolved D. Trimming stripped 5 bases from V and 9 bases from J, with 10 bases between. This CDR3 has 12 amino acids. CDR1 and CDR2 from the germline V gene are SGHTA and FQGNSA. CDR3 protein: CASSPLRRELFF. The CDR3 bases are TGTGCCAGCAGCCCCCTTCGGAGGGAGCTGTTTTTT. The complete variable domain, with remaining parts taken from reference TRBV7-2 and TRBJ2-2, reads GAGVSQSPSNKVTEKGKDVELRCDPISGHTALYWYRQSLGQGLEFLIYFQGNSAPDKSGLPSDRFSAERTGGSVSTLTIQRTQQEDSAVYLCASSPLRRELFFGEGSRLTVL.